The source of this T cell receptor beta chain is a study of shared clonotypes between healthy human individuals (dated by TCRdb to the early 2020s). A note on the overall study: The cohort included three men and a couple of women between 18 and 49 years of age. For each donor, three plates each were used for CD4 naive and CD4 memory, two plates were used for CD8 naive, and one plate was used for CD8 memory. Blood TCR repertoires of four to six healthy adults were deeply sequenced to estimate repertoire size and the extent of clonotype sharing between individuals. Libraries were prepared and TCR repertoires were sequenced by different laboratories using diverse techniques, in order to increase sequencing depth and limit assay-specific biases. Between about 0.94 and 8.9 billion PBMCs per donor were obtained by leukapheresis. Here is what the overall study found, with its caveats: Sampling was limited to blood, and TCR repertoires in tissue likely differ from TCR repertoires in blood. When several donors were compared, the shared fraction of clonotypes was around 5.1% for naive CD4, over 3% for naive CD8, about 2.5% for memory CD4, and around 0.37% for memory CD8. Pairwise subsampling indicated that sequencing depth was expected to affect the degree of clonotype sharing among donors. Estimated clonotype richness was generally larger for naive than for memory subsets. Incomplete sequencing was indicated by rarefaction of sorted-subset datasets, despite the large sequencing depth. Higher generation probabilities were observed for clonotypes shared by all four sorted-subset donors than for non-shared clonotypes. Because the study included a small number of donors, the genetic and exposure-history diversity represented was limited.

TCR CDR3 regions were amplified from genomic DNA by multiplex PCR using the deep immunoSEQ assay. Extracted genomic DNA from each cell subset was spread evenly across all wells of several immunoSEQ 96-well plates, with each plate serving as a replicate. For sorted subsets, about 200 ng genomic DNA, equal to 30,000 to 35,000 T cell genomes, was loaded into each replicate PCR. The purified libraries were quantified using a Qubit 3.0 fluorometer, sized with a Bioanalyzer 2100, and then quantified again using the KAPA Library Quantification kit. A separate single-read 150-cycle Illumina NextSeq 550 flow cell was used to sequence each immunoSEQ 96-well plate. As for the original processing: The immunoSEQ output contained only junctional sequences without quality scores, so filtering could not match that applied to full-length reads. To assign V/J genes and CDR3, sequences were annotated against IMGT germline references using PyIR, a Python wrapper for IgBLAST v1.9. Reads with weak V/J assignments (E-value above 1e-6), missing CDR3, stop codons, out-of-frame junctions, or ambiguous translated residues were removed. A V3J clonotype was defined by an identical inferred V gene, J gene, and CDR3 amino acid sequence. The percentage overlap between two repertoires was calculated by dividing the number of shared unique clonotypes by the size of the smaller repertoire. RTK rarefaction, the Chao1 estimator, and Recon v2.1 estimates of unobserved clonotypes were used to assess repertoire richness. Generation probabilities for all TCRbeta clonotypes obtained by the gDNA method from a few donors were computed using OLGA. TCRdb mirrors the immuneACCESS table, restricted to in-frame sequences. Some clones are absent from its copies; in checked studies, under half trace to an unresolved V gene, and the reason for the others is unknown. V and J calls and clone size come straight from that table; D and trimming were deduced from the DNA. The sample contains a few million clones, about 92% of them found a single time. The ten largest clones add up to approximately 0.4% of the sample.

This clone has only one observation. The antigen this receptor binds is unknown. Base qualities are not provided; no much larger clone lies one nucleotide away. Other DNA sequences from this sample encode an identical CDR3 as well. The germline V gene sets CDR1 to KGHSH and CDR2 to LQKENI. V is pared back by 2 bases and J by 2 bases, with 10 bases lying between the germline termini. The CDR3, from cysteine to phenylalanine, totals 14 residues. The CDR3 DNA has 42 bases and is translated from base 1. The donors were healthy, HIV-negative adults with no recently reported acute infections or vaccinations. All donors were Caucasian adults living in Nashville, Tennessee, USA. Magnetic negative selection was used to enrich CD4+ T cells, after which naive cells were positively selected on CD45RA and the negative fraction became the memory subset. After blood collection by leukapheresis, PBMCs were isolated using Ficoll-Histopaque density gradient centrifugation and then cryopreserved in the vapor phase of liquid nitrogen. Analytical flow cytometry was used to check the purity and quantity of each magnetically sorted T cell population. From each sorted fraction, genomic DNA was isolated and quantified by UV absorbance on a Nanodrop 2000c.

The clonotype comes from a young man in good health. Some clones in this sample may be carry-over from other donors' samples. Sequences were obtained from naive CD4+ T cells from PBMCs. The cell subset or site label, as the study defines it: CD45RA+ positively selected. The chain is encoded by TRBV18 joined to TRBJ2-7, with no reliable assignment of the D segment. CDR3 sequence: CASSPGRRTYEQYF. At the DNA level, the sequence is TGTGCCAGCTCACCAGGACGAAGAACCTACGAGCAGTACTTC. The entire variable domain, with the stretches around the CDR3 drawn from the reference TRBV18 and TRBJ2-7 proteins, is NAGVMQNPRHLVRRRGQEARLRCSPMKGHSHVYWYRQLPEEGLKFMVYLQKENIIDESGMPKERFSAEFPKEGPSILRIQQVVRGDSAAYFCASSPGRRTYEQYFGPGTRLTVT.